These 8 T cell receptor beta chains were all obtained from the same sample, sequenced in a study of T cell responses to AZD1222 COVID-19 vaccine. The protocol was immunoSEQ multiplex PCR, while the TCRdb copy is restricted to in-frame clones and leaves out a portion. The sample includes 130,000 to 150,000 clones, about 87% seen only once; the top ten take roughly 15%. The specimen comprised peripheral blood, sampled on day 0 of AZD1222 vaccination. These receptors all come from an adult in good health.

The chain combines TRBV28 with TRBJ2-5; no clear D gene. In germline, CDR1 is MDHEN, CDR2 SYDVKM. The CDR3 runs to 14 residues. The V end lost 5 bases, the J end lost 1 base, and 11 bases lay between the germline ends. CDR3 sequence: CASSPSNLQETQYF. The CDR3 DNA reads TGTGCCAGCAGTCCCTCTAACCTCCAAGAGACCCAGTACTTC.

The CDR3 DNA reads as TGCGCCAGCAGCTCATACAGGGGATTGAGTCAACTCACTGAAGCTTTCTTT. Its protein is CASSSYRGLSQLTEAFF. The chain recombines TRBV5-1 with TRBJ1-1; 7 nucleotides align to TRBD1. Germline CDR1 reads SGHRS; CDR2 reads YFSETQ. With 3 bases clipped from V and 4 bases from J, the junction kept 15 bases outside the gene matches. The CDR3 is 17 residues long.

This clone has a single count. V is TRBV7-2 and J is TRBJ2-3; D remains unclear. V lost 5 bases and J lost 0, with 12 bases in between. This CDR3 has 15 residues. Germline CDR1 SGHTA, CDR2 FQGNSA. CDR3 DNA: TGTGCCAGCAGCAAATTCGCTACTAGCACAGATACGCAGTATTTT. Translated, it gives CASSKFATSTDTQYF.

This clone is labeled medium-sized (0.01 to 0.1%). The rearrangement uses TRBV19 and TRBJ1-1; D not certain. Germline CDR1 LNHDA, CDR2 SQIVND (reference sequence). The CDR3 is made up of 13 amino acids. V shed 8 bases and J shed 2 bases, with 12 bases lying between them. CDR3 coding DNA: TGTGCCAGTTCGGGTCGGCAAAACACTGAAGCTTTCTTT. Protein: CASSGRQNTEAFF. The complete variable domain, with remaining parts taken from reference TRBV19 and TRBJ1-1, reads DGGITQSPKYLFRKEGQNVTLSCEQNLNHDAMYWYRQDPGQGLRLIYYSQIVNDFQKGDIAEGYSVSREKKESFPLTVTSAQKNPTAFYLCASSGRQNTEAFFGQGTRLTVV.

The gene calls are TRBV6-2 or TRBV6-3 and TRBJ2-5, with D uncertain. V was cut by 0 bases and J by 5 bases, with 4 bases left in between. The CDR3 totals 12 residues. CDR1 and CDR2 (germline): MNHEY, SVGEGT. The DNA of the CDR3 is TGTGCCAGCAGTTACTCTCGGGAGACCCAGTACTTC. The encoded protein is CASSYSRETQYF.

This chain connects TRBV5-1 to TRBJ1-1, with D unclear. CDR3 length: 20 amino acids. Germline lookup yields CDR1 SGHRS and CDR2 YFSETQ. Trimming pared 0 bases from V and 5 bases from J, leaving 29 bases between. CDR3 region: CASSLAYSQHRLPSLTEAFF. In DNA form, the CDR3 reads TGCGCCAGCAGCTTGGCCTACAGCCAACACCGACTACCGTCACTGACTGAAGCTTTCTTT.

On this clone itself: The junction departs from germline at one end; a sequencing error may be responsible. The chain recombines TRBV6-5 with TRBJ1-2, with unresolved D. Germline-derived CDR1 and CDR2 are MNHEY and SVGAGI. The CDR3 loop spans 14 amino acids. CDR3: CTSSYSGFSYGYTF. DNA of the CDR3: TGTACCAGCAGTTACTCGGGGTTCTCCTATGGCTACACCTTC.

The rearrangement joins TRBV10-3 to TRBJ2-1; the D is unclear. The CDR3 has 11 amino acids. Looked up from germline, CDR1 is ENHRY and CDR2 is SYGVKD. Trimming left V 2 bases short and J 10 bases short, with 6 bases between. CDR3 DNA sequence: TGTGCCATCAGTGAGCAGACAGAGCAGTTCTTC. Translation: CAISEQTEQFF.